These 18 T cell receptor beta chains came from one sample sequenced in a study of type 1 and type 2 diabetes patients. PCR was run on genomic DNA. Multiplex PCR with 30 forward and 13 reverse primers amplified the TCR beta CDR3. TCRdb reanalysed the multiplex PCR reads using MiXCR and keeps one entry per CDR3 protein. Of 250,000 or so distinct CDR3 sequences in the sample, roughly 50% were seen once. Specimen: peripheral blood mononuclear cells (PBMCs). The source of these receptors is a man between 18 and 29 years old with type 2 diabetes.

The table lists this clonotype with a few counts. CDR3: CAWSEQDTGELFF. CDR3 nucleotide sequence: TGTGCCTGGAGTGAACAAGACACCGGGGAGCTGTTTTTT. This sequence joins TRBV30 and TRBJ2-2; D is ambiguous. The germline V gene has CDR1 GTSNPN and CDR2 SVGIG (reference sequence). Trimming removed 1 base from V and 3 bases from J, with 6 bases in between. The CDR3 length is 13 residues.

With respect to this clonotype: This may be a read error, as it is one base from a much larger clone. The chain carries TRBV15 and TRBJ2-7; D may be TRBD1 or TRBD2 (5 bases each). Germline lookup yields CDR1 LNHNV and CDR2 YYDKDF (reference sequence). This CDR3 has 15 residues. The ends were cut back, 3 bases at V and 9 bases at J, with 21 bases in the middle. This CDR3 is CATSSSGLAVNGQYF. The CDR3 DNA is TGTGCCACCAGCAGTTCAGGGCTAGCCGTAAACGGGCAGTACTTC.

The CDR3 bases are TGTGCCAGCAGCTTCGACGGGTACGAGCAGTACTTC. This codes for CASSFDGYEQYF. The genes are TRBV7-2 and TRBJ2-7, with unresolved D. V dropped 3 bases and J dropped 4 bases, with 7 bases sitting between them. Germline lookup yields CDR1 SGHTA and CDR2 FQGNSA. The CDR3 has 12 residues.

This clonotype appeared a few times. The chain carries TRBV19 and TRBJ1-1; the D gene is possibly TRBD1 (6 bases). V shed 3 bases and J shed 4 bases, with 12 bases lying between them. The CDR3 has 14 residues. CDR1 is LNHDA and CDR2 is SQIVND in the germline V gene (reference sequence). The CDR3 region has the DNA TGTGCCAGTAGTATGGCGGGAGGGGGCACTGAAGCTTTCTTT. This sequence encodes CASSMAGGGTEAFF.

In this sample, this clonotype turned up a few times. This sequence joins TRBV24-1 and TRBJ2-1, with D maybe TRBD2 (5 bases). The V and J ends lost 0 bases and 7 bases respectively, with 12 bases between them. Germline values: CDR1 KGHDR, CDR2 SFDVKD. This CDR3 is built from 15 residues. The CDR3 nucleotides read TGTGCCACCAGTGATTTGGGTCACAGAGGGAATGAGCAGTTCTTC. Encoded protein: CATSDLGHRGNEQFF.

Note on this clonotype: At one boundary the junction diverges from the germline segment, which might be a read error. V and J are TRBV18 and TRBJ2-5, with 9 nucleotides matching TRBD2. From germline, CDR1 is KGHSH and CDR2 LQKENI. This CDR3 is 15 amino acids long. Written as DNA, the CDR3 is TGTGCCAGCCCACCACCCGCGGGAGGGCGAGAGACCCAGTACTTC. Translation: CASPPPAGGRETQYF. Drawing the rest from reference TRBV18 and TRBJ2-5, the complete variable domain is NAGVMQNPRHLVRRRGQEARLRCSPMKGHSHVYWYRQLPEEGLKFMVYLQKENIIDESGMPKERFSAEFPKEGPSILRIQQVVRGDSAAYFCASPPPAGGRETQYFGPGTRLLVL.

This clonotype was seen ten or more times. The J gene is TRBJ1-2, the V gene TRBV10-3; 10 bases match TRBD1. The CDR3 consists of 12 residues. The V segment lost 10 bases and the J segment 5 bases; nucleotides outside the gene matches: 4. Germline lookup yields CDR1 ENHRY and CDR2 SYGVKD. The CDR3 protein is CATRGQGYGYTF. Here the CDR3 DNA reads TGTGCCACTAGGGGACAGGGGTATGGCTACACCTTC.

V is TRBV12-5 and J is TRBJ1-3, with D uncertain. The CDR3 contains 15 residues. Germline V gene sequence: CDR1 LGHNT, CDR2 FRNRAP. Written as DNA, the CDR3 is TGTGCCAGCAGTTTCCAAGGTATTACTGGAAACACCATATATTTT. Amino acid sequence: CASSFQGITGNTIYF.

This clonotype has more than one count but fewer than ten. The chain uses TRBV19 and TRBJ2-3, with D possibly matching TRBD1 (5 bases). Trimming took off 3 bases at V and 3 bases at J, with 10 bases between the two ends. The germline V gene has CDR1 LNHDA and CDR2 SQIVND (reference sequence). This CDR3 region has 14 residues. CDR3 residues: CASSMNRLTDTQYF. CDR3 DNA sequence: TGTGCCAGTAGTATGAACAGGCTAACAGATACGCAGTATTTT.

The sample holds many counts of this clonotype. J is TRBJ2-5 and V is TRBV2; D is ambiguous. Deletions cut 2 bases from V and 1 base from J, with 8 bases between. The CDR3 is 14 residues long. Germline CDR1 reads SNHLY; CDR2 reads FYNNEI. The CDR3 sequence is CASSEWAVQETQYF. The CDR3, as DNA: TGTGCCAGCAGTGAATGGGCGGTCCAAGAGACCCAGTACTTC.

This clonotype has a single count. This is likely a read error, given that the CDR3 carries no conserved phenylalanine or tryptophan at its end. CDR3 in DNA: TGCGCCAGCAGCTACGCTCTGAACACTGAAGCTTTCCTT. Protein sequence: CASSYALNTEAFL. V and J are TRBV5-1 and TRBJ1-1; D ambiguous. CDR1 SGHRS and CDR2 YFSETQ come from the germline V gene. V was trimmed by 3 bases and J by 0 bases, leaving 6 bases between them. This CDR3 is built from 13 residues.

This clonotype was seen repeatedly, ten times or more. V and J are TRBV10-3 and TRBJ1-2, with D unclear. The CDR3 covers 13 residues. Per the germline V gene, CDR1 is ENHRY and CDR2 is SYGVKD. Trimming left V 3 bases short and J 4 bases short, with 9 bases between. CDR3 sequence: CAISELPRYGYTF. The CDR3 DNA sequence: TGTGCCATCAGTGAACTGCCGCGCTATGGCTACACCTTC.

The chain is built from TRBV6-5 and TRBJ1-2; 10 bases align to TRBD1. The trim removed 0 bases at V and 5 bases at J, leaving 6 bases unmatched. The germline V gene encodes CDR1 MNHEY and CDR2 SVGAGI. CDR3 length: 16 residues. The CDR3 DNA follows: TGTGCCAGCAGTTACTCGACCGGGACAGGGGTTTATGGCTACACCTTC. It yields the protein CASSYSTGTGVYGYTF.

This clonotype was counted between two and nine times. The genes are TRBV7-3 and TRBJ2-2; perhaps TRBD1 as D (5 bases). From germline, CDR1 is SGHTA and CDR2 FQGTGA. The V and J ends lost 6 bases and 7 bases respectively, with 18 bases between them. The CDR3 is made up of 15 amino acids. The CDR3 bases are TGTGCCAGCAGTCAAACCGCTAGTAGGGGCGGGGAGCTGTTTTTT. It yields the protein CASSQTASRGGELFF.

J is TRBJ1-1 and V is TRBV27; tentative D call: TRBD1 (6 bases). Trimming removed 4 bases from V and 7 bases from J, with 16 bases in between. The CDR3 runs 14 residues. Germline V gives CDR1 MNHEY, CDR2 SMNVEV (reference sequence). The CDR3, as DNA: TGTGCCAGCAGTTCCGAAGGGGGGTTTGATGAAGCTTTCTTT. It yields the protein CASSSEGGFDEAFF.

The rearrangement joins TRBV14 to TRBJ2-1; D gene unclear. The ends were cut back, 0 bases at V and 8 bases at J, with 8 bases in the middle. The CDR3 is made up of 13 amino acids. Germline CDR1 reads SGHDN; CDR2 reads FVKESK. The CDR3 DNA follows: TGTGCCAGCAGCCAAGATTGGAGAGATGAGCAGTTCTTC. It specifies CASSQDWRDEQFF.

V gene TRBV5-1 combines with J gene TRBJ1-1, with 7 bases that match TRBD1. V shed 4 bases, J shed 1 base, and the junction held 10 bases outside the gene matches. In germline, CDR1 is SGHRS, CDR2 YFSETQ. The CDR3 loop spans 16 amino acids. DNA of the CDR3: TGCGCCAGCAGCACTATGACAGGGTCCGCGAACACTGAAGCTTTCTTT. Amino acids: CASSTMTGSANTEAFF.

This chain uses TRBV29-1 with TRBJ2-7; no firm D call. Trimming stripped 5 bases from V and 2 bases from J, with 13 bases between. This CDR3 is built from 13 residues. Germline assignment: CDR1 SQVTM and CDR2 ANQGSEA. The CDR3, as DNA: TGCAGCGTTTTTCTTCTGGAGACCTACGAGCAGTACTTC. Translation gives CSVFLLETYEQYF.